The 11 T cell receptor beta chains listed next were all sequenced from one sample in a study of beta chain features in type 1 diabetes. TCRB transcripts that were expressed got sequenced, as all of the isolated RNA had been reverse transcribed. Sequencing was performed with immunoSEQ multiplex PCR; in TCRdb, only in-frame clones are kept and a portion is missing. Of around 400,000 clones listed, roughly 16% were seen once; the top ten hold roughly 0.017%. What was sequenced was naive CD4+ T cells from blood. These TCRs come from a woman aged 18-29 years in good health.

The genes are TRBV10-3 and TRBJ2-3; TRBD2 aligns across 10 bases. CDR1 ENHRY and CDR2 SYGVKD come from the germline V gene. V shed 6 bases, J shed 0 bases, and the junction held 3 bases outside the gene matches. The CDR3 runs to 15 residues. The CDR3 coding sequence is TGTGCCATCAGGCGACTAGCGGGTAGCACAGATACGCAGTATTTT. This sequence encodes CAIRRLAGSTDTQYF.

The CDR3 nucleotides read TGTGCCAGCTCACCACTGAAGAGGATAGACTATGGCTACACCTTC. This sequence encodes CASSPLKRIDYGYTF. The rearrangement joins TRBV18 to TRBJ1-2; D remains unclear. The CDR3 sequence is 15 residues long. Germline CDR1 is KGHSH and CDR2 is LQKENI. V lost 1 base and J 3 bases, leaving 12 bases between the germline ends.

This clone was observed a few times. This chain uses TRBV30 with TRBJ1-5; TRBD1 might be the D (5 bases). With 1 base removed from V and 3 bases from J, the gap between germline ends came to 13 bases. Per germline, CDR1 GTSNPN and CDR2 SVGIG (reference sequence). CDR3 length: 15 amino acids. CDR3 amino acids: CAWSARNRPNQPQHF. In DNA form, the CDR3 reads TGTGCCTGGAGTGCCCGGAACAGGCCCAATCAGCCCCAGCATTTT.

Notes on this clone: Other DNA sequences within the sample encode an identical CDR3. The chain has TRBV10-3 and TRBJ1-5; 8 bases fit TRBD1. Trimming cost V 0 bases and J 2 bases; bases outside gene matches: 0. The V gene's germline CDR1 is ENHRY and CDR2 SYGVKD. The CDR3 spans 15 residues. CDR3 sequence reads: CAISESDRGNQPQHF. DNA of the CDR3: TGTGCCATCAGTGAGTCGGACAGGGGCAATCAGCCCCAGCATTTT.

This clone was observed a handful of times. The V call is TRBV28, the J call TRBJ1-5; D possibly corresponds to TRBD1 (5 bases). Looked up from germline, CDR1 is MDHEN and CDR2 is SYDVKM. V lost 7 bases to trimming and J lost 6 bases, with 19 bases between them. This CDR3 spans 15 amino acids. The CDR3 reads CASISPTEGLQPQHF. The DNA of the CDR3 is TGTGCCAGCATATCCCCGACAGAAGGGCTTCAGCCCCAGCATTTT.

This chain links TRBV14 with TRBJ2-2; a weak D match, TRBD1 (6 bases). The CDR3 totals 13 residues. Trimming removed 5 bases from V and 7 bases from J, with 11 bases in between. Germline V gives CDR1 SGHDN, CDR2 FVKESK. Here the CDR3 reads CASSEGEIGELFF. For the CDR3, the DNA is TGTGCCAGCAGCGAGGGGGAGATCGGGGAGCTGTTTTTT.

A few counts support this clone. DNA of the CDR3: TGCAGCGTTTCGGACAGGGCTTACAATGAGCAGTTCTTC. Translating gives CSVSDRAYNEQFF. V is TRBV29-1 and J is TRBJ2-1, with 8 bases that match TRBD1. Germline V gives CDR1 SQVTM, CDR2 ANQGSEA. V shed 5 bases and J 4 bases; nucleotides not matched to a gene: 4. The CDR3 spans 13 residues.

The chain links TRBV4-1 to TRBJ1-5; D is uncertain. V was clipped by 1 base and J by 9 bases, with 16 bases between them. The CDR3 is made up of 15 amino acids. The V gene's germline CDR1 is MGHRA and CDR2 YSYEKL. CDR3 coding DNA: TGCGCCAGCAGCCAAGGGCAGGATGGGCTCGGGCCCCAGCATTTT. Its translation: CASSQGQDGLGPQHF.

The gene calls are TRBV7-2 and TRBJ1-1; 10 bases fit TRBD1. Germline trimming cut 4 bases from V and 6 bases from J; bases unmatched to any gene: 5. The CDR3 is 14 residues long. Germline CDR1 and CDR2: SGHTA and FQGNSA. CDR3 region: CASSSRQGAPEAFF. For the CDR3, the DNA is TGTGCCAGCAGCTCCAGACAGGGGGCACCTGAAGCTTTCTTT.

V and J are TRBV6-6 and TRBJ1-5, with a possible D match to TRBD1 (6 bases). This CDR3 is 15 amino acids long. Germline CDR1 MNHNY, CDR2 SVGAGI (reference sequence). V gave up 6 bases and J gave up 0 bases, with 12 bases separating them. This CDR3 reads CASSQGGNSNQPQHF. As DNA, the CDR3 is TGTGCCAGCAGCCAAGGGGGAAATAGCAATCAGCCCCAGCATTTT.

This rearrangement joins TRBV4-2 to TRBJ2-7; D uncertain. In germline, CDR1 is LGHNA, CDR2 YNFKEQ. Trimming took off 0 bases at V and 3 bases at J, with 9 bases between the two ends. This CDR3 has 14 residues. In DNA form, the CDR3 reads TGTGCCAGCAGCCAAGAGCGTCTTCGCTACGAGCAGTACTTC. Amino acid sequence: CASSQERLRYEQYF.